This TCR beta chain is from a study of CD8+ T cells in alopecia areata. Reverse transcribed after extraction, RNA yielded cDNA as the sequencing template. Profiled with immunoSEQ multiplex PCR; TCRdb holds only in-frame clones, not every one. The sample contains around 100,000 clones, less than 75% of which appear only once. This CDR3 has 16 amino acids. CDR1 is SGHAT and CDR2 is FQNNGV in the germline V gene. J gave up 5 bases and V 7 bases, and 13 bases lay outside the gene matches. The treatment here: oral pan-JAK inhibitor, 5-10 mg twice daily. The material was CD8+ T cells sorted from blood, obtained at week 24, from a patient treated with tofacitinib. The origin of this receptor is a human donor with alopecia areata. The chain carries TRBV11-2 and TRBJ2-1; 8 bases match TRBD2. The CDR3 coding sequence is TGTGCCAGCACCCCCGACGGGGGGGGGTTAAACAATGAGCAGTTCTTC. It translates to CASTPDGGGLNNEQFF.